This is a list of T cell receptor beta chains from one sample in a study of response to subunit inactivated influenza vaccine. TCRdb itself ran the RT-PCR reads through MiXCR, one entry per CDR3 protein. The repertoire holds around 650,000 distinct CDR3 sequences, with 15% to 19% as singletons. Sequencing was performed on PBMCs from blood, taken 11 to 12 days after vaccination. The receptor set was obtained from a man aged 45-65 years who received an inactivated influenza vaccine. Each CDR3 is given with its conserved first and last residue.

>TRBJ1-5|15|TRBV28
CASSLQGRPNQPQHF
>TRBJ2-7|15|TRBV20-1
CSARDRGDRGPEQYF
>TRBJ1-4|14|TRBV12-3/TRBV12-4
CASSPGQGLEKLFF
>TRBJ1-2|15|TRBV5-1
CASSGRGDSPYGYTF
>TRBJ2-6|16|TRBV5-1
CASSEGPLMGANVLTF
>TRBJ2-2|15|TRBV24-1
CATSGLTVNTGELFF
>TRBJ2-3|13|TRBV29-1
CSVAKGMTDTQYF
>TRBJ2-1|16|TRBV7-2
CASSSARRGPYNEQFF
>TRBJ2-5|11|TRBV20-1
CSASGGETQYF
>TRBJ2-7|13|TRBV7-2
CASSSGGRAEQYF
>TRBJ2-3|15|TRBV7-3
CASSPAGFSEDTQYF
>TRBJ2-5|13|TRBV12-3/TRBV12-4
CASSPGVSETQYF
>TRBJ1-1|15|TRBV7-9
CASSPVGRESTEAFF
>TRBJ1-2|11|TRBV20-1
CSAREDYGYTF
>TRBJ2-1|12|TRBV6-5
CASSWDRNEQFF
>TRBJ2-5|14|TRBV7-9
CASGPVPYQETQYF
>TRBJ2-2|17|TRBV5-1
CASSFSERGPDTGELFF
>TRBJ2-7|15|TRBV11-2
CASSRGTGKTYEQYF
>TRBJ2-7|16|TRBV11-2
CASSYRTSGQSYEQYF
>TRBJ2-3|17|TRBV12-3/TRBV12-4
CASTRQGLAGGTDTQYF
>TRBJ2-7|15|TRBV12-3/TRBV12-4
CASSFWADLTYEQYF
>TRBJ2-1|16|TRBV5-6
CASSLGLAGVWNEQFF
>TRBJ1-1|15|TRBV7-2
CASSFAGTAYTEAFF
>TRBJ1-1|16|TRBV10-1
CASSGQRGTPRTEAFF
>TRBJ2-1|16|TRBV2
CASRDGTGGSYNEQFF
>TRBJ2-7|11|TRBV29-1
CSGGTRWEQYF
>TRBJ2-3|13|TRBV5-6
CASSPGATDTQYF
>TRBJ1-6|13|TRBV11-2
CASSLDYRVPLHF
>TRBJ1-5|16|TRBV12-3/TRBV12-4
CASSFGGGRGNQPQHF
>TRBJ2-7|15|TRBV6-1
CASIWSPGKTDEQYF
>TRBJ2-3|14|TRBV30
CARKASSGADTQYF
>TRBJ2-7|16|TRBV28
CASTLLGGRRSYEQYF
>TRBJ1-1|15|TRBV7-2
CASSSPGTGNTEAFF
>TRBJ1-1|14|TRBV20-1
CSARRGALNTEAFF
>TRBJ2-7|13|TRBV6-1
CASIRTGSHEQYF
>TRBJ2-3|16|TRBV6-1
CASSGGVTFSTDTQYF
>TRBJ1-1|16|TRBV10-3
CAISESGNRANTEAFF
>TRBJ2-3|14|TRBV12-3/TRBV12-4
CASSPWGGTDTQYF
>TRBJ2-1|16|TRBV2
CASRPESSGRASEQFF
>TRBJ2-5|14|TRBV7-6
CASSYLYGEETQYF
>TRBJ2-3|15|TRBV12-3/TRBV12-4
CASSFSSGSTDTQYF
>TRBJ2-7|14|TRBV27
CASRIAGGYYEQYF
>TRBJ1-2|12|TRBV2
CASTLTNYGYTF
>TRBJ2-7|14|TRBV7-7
CASSPDTGVGEQYF
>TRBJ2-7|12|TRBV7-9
CAIGRESYEQYF
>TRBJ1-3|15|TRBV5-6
CASSSSGYSGNTIYF
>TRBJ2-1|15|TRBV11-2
CASRNVGGLYNEQFF
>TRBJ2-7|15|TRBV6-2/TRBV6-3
CASSSIKDSSYEQYF
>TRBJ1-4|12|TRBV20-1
CSARVWDEKLFF
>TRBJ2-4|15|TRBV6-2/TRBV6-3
CASSWTGSTKNIQYF
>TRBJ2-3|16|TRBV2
CASYLGLALSTDTQYF
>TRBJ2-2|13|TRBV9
CASQDRVSAELFF
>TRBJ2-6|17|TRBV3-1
CASSHGQADSGANVLTF
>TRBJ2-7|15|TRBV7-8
CASSPTRDYSDEQYF
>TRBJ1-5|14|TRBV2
CASRQGWSNQPQHF
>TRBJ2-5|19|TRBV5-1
CASRLRSGTGVLSQETQYF
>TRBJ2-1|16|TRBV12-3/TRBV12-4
CASSPLRGGGSITQFF
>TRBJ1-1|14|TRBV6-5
CASSYSKQFIQAFF
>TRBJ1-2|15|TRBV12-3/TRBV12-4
CASSAHWGLAYGYTF